This note documents a single T cell receptor beta chain sequence. The CDR3 is 14 residues long. The germline V gene encodes CDR1 ENHRY and CDR2 SYGVKD. Trimming shortened V by 5 bases and J by 5 bases, and 15 bases separated the two germline ends. This record comes from a study of blood T cell repertoires in COVID-19. Turning to the study itself: Samples of COVID-19 (acute and convalescent) were obtained from the United States, Italy and Spain. In each case, the material was cDNA or gDNA derived from T cells, B-cell-depleted T cells, or PBMCs.

In the authors' methods: Counts of nucleated cells, estimated from reference gene primer amplification, were obtained. This table comes from immunoSEQ multiplex PCR, and its TCRdb copy is limited to in-frame clones, with some not included. The V and J calls and the clone size are those of that table, but D and trimming were determined from the DNA. Found here are around 30,000 clones, about nine tenths of them singletons; the top ten hold roughly 14%. This receptor was identified in a human donor in a cohort sampled during active COVID-19. The donor label of this sample is uncertain. Material for sequencing was peripheral blood. The V and J genes are TRBV10-3 and TRBJ1-1, with D possibly matching TRBD1 (5 bases). The CDR3 reads CAISLDTSYTEAFF. As DNA, the CDR3 is TGTGCCATCAGTTTGGACACGTCTTATACTGAAGCTTTCTTT.